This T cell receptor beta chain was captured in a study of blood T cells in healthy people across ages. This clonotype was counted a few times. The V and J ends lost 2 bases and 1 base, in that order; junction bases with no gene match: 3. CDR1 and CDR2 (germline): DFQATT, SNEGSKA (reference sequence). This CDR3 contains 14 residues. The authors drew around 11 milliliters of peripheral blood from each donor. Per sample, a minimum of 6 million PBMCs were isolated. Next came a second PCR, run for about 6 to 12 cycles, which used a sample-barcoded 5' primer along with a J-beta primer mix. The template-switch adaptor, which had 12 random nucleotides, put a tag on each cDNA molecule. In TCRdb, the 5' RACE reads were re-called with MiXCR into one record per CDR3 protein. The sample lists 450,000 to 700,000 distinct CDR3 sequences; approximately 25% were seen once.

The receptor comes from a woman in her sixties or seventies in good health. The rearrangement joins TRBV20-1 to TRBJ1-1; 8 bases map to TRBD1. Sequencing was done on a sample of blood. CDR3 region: CSARPGTGNTEAFF. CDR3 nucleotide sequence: TGCAGTGCTAGACCGGGGACAGGGAACACTGAAGCTTTCTTT.